The count of the clone carrying this TCR beta chain is one. The CDR3 sequence is 12 residues long. Trimming removed 6 bases at V and 5 bases at J, with 11 bases between. Germline CDR1 reads MNHEY; CDR2 reads SVGAGI. The data belong to a study of blood T cell repertoires in COVID-19. In the source study's methods: The authors estimated nucleated cell counts from reference gene primer amplification. The protocol was immunoSEQ multiplex PCR, while the TCRdb copy is restricted to in-frame clones and leaves out a portion. V and J calls plus clone size are reproduced from that table; the DNA served to infer D and trimming. The sample lists fewer than 25,000 clones; around nine tenths were seen once.

Sequencing input: peripheral blood. The chain uses TRBV6-5 and TRBJ2-7, with D possibly matching TRBD1 (5 bases). The source of this sequence is a man aged 45 to 65 with active COVID-19. Here the CDR3 reads CASSSRVHEQYF. CDR3 sequence (DNA): TGTGCCAGCAGCTCCAGGGTTCACGAGCAGTACTTC.